Following are 29 T cell receptor beta chains from one sample sequenced in a study of identical twins. Via MiXCR, TCRdb re-called the 5' RACE reads, giving one row per CDR3 protein. This sample has roughly 470,000 distinct CDR3 sequences, with 13% to 15% found just once. These data were also filed under a second study, of yellow fever vaccine responses in identical twins.

Sequencing was carried out using CD4+ T cells sorted from blood. These receptors were collected from a woman between 18 and 29 years old in good health.

This clonotype occurred many times. In nucleotides, the CDR3 is TGTGCCAGCAGTTTCCGGACTAGCGGGTTGAACGAGCAGTACTTC. This translates into CASSFRTSGLNEQYF. The genes are TRBV12-3 or TRBV12-4 and TRBJ2-7; 11 bases align to TRBD2. V trimming: 3 bases; J trimming: 5 bases; junction bases outside the gene matches: 6. This CDR3 region has 15 residues.

DNA for the CDR3: TGTGCCAGCAGCTTTCAACAGTACACTGAAGCTTTCTTT. Amino acids: CASSFQQYTEAFF. The chain employs TRBV7-2 and TRBJ1-1; D remains ambiguous. The CDR3 is 13 residues long. CDR1 is SGHTA, CDR2 FQGNSA, per germline. V shed 3 bases and J shed 3 bases, with 8 bases lying between them.

This clonotype came up many times. The chain is built from TRBV6-1 and TRBJ1-5, with 9 bases matching TRBD1. This CDR3 is built from 14 residues. The V gene end was trimmed by 4 bases and the J gene end by 8 bases; junction bases not matched to a gene: 6. CDR1 is MNHNS, CDR2 SASEGT, per germline. For the CDR3, the DNA is TGTGCCAGCAGTGCCACAGGGGGCGCGAAGCCCCAGCATTTT. Its protein product is CASSATGGAKPQHF.

The chain uses TRBV27 and TRBJ1-5; 8 nucleotides match TRBD1. V lost 6 bases and J lost 1; bases outside the gene matches: 5. Germline V CDR1 and CDR2: MNHEY, SMNVEV (reference sequence). The CDR3 is made up of 15 amino acids. The CDR3 DNA follows: TGTGCCAGCAGAAATGGACAGGGAAGCAATCAGCCCCAGCATTTT. This gives the protein CASRNGQGSNQPQHF.

V is TRBV19 and J is TRBJ1-1; no reliable D call. The CDR3 extends over 12 amino acids. Germline V gene lookup returns CDR1 LNHDA and CDR2 SQIVND (reference sequence). Trimming shortened V by 3 bases and J by 6 bases, and 8 bases separated the two germline ends. CDR3 protein: CASSIRESEAFF. DNA for the CDR3: TGTGCCAGTAGTATTAGGGAATCTGAAGCTTTCTTT. Together with reference TRBV19 and TRBJ1-1, the CDR3 gives the full variable domain: DGGITQSPKYLFRKEGQNVTLSCEQNLNHDAMYWYRQDPGQGLRLIYYSQIVNDFQKGDIAEGYSVSREKKESFPLTVTSAQKNPTAFYLCASSIRESEAFFGQGTRLTVV.

There are a few counts of this clonotype. The chain employs TRBV5-1 and TRBJ1-2, with a tentative D call TRBD1 (5 bases). Trimming left V 0 bases short and J 8 bases short, with 17 bases between. Germline V gene sequence: CDR1 SGHRS, CDR2 YFSETQ. The CDR3 has 15 residues. The CDR3 here is CASSLEYRDPAGYTF. The CDR3 DNA reads as TGCGCCAGCAGCTTGGAATACCGGGACCCCGCCGGCTACACCTTC.

The rearrangement links TRBV3-1 to TRBJ2-5; D unresolved. This CDR3 spans 12 amino acids. Germline lookup yields CDR1 LGHDT and CDR2 YNNKEL (reference sequence). Trimming left V 1 base short and J 9 bases short, with 9 bases between. The CDR3 nucleotides read TGTGCCAGCAGCCAAGGAGACGGACCCCAGTACTTC. It is translated as CASSQGDGPQYF.

This clonotype has only a few counts. The V gene is TRBV7-2, the J gene TRBJ2-3; 9 positions match TRBD1. This CDR3 contains 17 residues. CDR1 is SGHTA, CDR2 FQGNSA, per germline. The junction had 10 bases not matched to a gene; V was cut back by 6 bases and J by 0 bases. The CDR3 DNA is TGTGCCAGCAGGGGACAGGGTGAAGGGGTTAGCACAGATACGCAGTATTTT. Protein: CASRGQGEGVSTDTQYF.

This clonotype was recorded at least ten times. The gene calls are TRBV10-3 and TRBJ2-3, with D possibly being TRBD1 or TRBD2 (5 bases each). The CDR3 extends over 15 amino acids. Trimming took off 0 bases at V and 0 bases at J, with 7 bases between the two ends. Looked up from germline, CDR1 is ENHRY and CDR2 is SYGVKD. Here the CDR3 reads CAISESRGSTDTQYF. As DNA, the CDR3 is TGTGCCATCAGTGAGTCGAGGGGCAGCACAGATACGCAGTATTTT.

The chain joins TRBV24-1 to TRBJ2-3, with a weak D call TRBD2 (6 bases). Trimming removed 0 bases from V and 0 bases from J, with 12 bases in between. The CDR3 extends over 17 amino acids. Germline assignment: CDR1 KGHDR and CDR2 SFDVKD. The CDR3 sequence: CATSDLPRRGSTDTQYF. The CDR3 nucleotides are TGTGCCACCAGTGATTTGCCCCGGCGGGGTAGCACAGATACGCAGTATTTT.

The gene calls are TRBV12-3 or TRBV12-4 and TRBJ2-7; D call uncertain. V lost 5 bases to trimming and J lost 0 bases, with 11 bases between them. The CDR3 spans 14 residues. CDR3 region: CASSPPDHSYEQYF. In nucleotides, the CDR3 is TGTGCCAGCAGTCCCCCCGACCACTCCTACGAGCAGTACTTC.

J is TRBJ2-2 and V is TRBV15; D is possibly TRBD1 (5 bases). V lost 1 base and J lost 2, with 11 bases in between. The CDR3 is 16 amino acids. The germline V gene encodes CDR1 LNHNV and CDR2 YYDKDF (reference sequence). In DNA form, the CDR3 reads TGTGCCACCAGCAGAGGCACTGGGGCAAACACCGGGGAGCTGTTTTTT. Translating it yields CATSRGTGANTGELFF.

This clonotype came up many times. This chain connects TRBV5-1 to TRBJ2-3; D is possibly TRBD2 (5 bases). V dropped 0 bases and J dropped 6 bases, with 11 bases sitting between them. This CDR3 has 14 residues. Germline-derived CDR1 and CDR2 are SGHRS and YFSETQ. This chain's CDR3 is CASSLGADGDTQYF. As DNA, the CDR3 is TGCGCCAGCAGCTTGGGAGCGGATGGGGATACGCAGTATTTT. The full variable domain, rest sourced from reference TRBV5-1 and TRBJ2-3, is KAGVTQTPRYLIKTRGQQVTLSCSPISGHRSVSWYQQTPGQGLQFLFEYFSETQRNKGNFPGRFSGRQFSNSRSEMNVSTLELGDSALYLCASSLGADGDTQYFGPGTRLTVL.

This clonotype showed up just a few times. This rearrangement joins TRBV20-1 to TRBJ2-3; either TRBD1 or TRBD2 may fit D (5 bases each). Germline V CDR1 and CDR2: DFQATT, SNEGSKA (reference sequence). Trimming took 0 bases from V and 5 from J, leaving 15 bases between them. This CDR3 has 15 residues. CDR3 amino acids: CSARDASRGEDTQYF. CDR3 DNA: TGCAGTGCTAGAGACGCCTCGAGGGGCGAAGATACGCAGTATTTT.

This clonotype came up a few times. The chain is built from TRBV12-3 or TRBV12-4 and TRBJ1-5; D perhaps matches TRBD1 (6 bases). The CDR3 spans 15 residues. Trimming took off 1 base at V and 3 bases at J, with 10 bases between the two ends. The CDR3 sequence is CASSLESGANQPQHF. The CDR3 DNA reads as TGTGCCAGCAGTTTAGAATCAGGGGCCAATCAGCCCCAGCATTTT.

The V and J genes are TRBV7-2 and TRBJ2-1, with a possible D match to TRBD2 (6 bases). Germline-derived CDR1 and CDR2 are SGHTA and FQGNSA. Trimming removed 0 bases from V and 4 bases from J, with 10 bases in between. The CDR3 spans 15 residues. CDR3 sequence reads: CASSLAVGGYNEQFF. The DNA of the CDR3 is TGTGCCAGCAGCTTAGCCGTTGGGGGGTACAATGAGCAGTTCTTC.

This clonotype was recorded a few times. The V gene is TRBV2, the J gene TRBJ2-2; maybe TRBD1 (5 bases). This CDR3 comprises 15 residues. The V gene lost 2 bases and the J gene lost 3 bases, with 10 bases spanning the gap. CDR1 and CDR2 from the germline V gene are SNHLY and FYNNEI. CDR3 sequence (DNA): TGTGCCAGCAGTGAACGCAGGGCGGACACCGGGGAGCTGTTTTTT. As protein: CASSERRADTGELFF.

V is TRBV7-3 and J is TRBJ2-5; D possibly corresponds to TRBD1 (5 bases). The V end was cut by 5 bases, the J end by 3 bases, with 13 bases between. The CDR3 runs to 14 residues. Germline CDR1 SGHTA, CDR2 FQGTGA. The CDR3 DNA reads as TGTGCCAGCAGCGTCGGTGGGGCAGAAGAGACCCAGTACTTC. Residues: CASSVGGAEETQYF.

V gene TRBV6-4 combines with J gene TRBJ2-2; TRBD1 might be the D (6 bases). Germline V gene data show CDR1 as MRHNA and CDR2 as SNTAGT. This CDR3 has 14 residues. V was cut by 8 bases and J by 5 bases, with 15 bases left in between. CDR3 amino acids: CASSTHTGTGELFF. CDR3 coding DNA: TGTGCCAGCTCAACACACACAGGGACCGGGGAGCTGTTTTTT.

The chain has TRBV20-1 and TRBJ1-5, with a possible D match to TRBD1 (5 bases). V lost 0 bases to trimming and J lost 6 bases, with 18 bases between them. The CDR3 has 16 amino acids. Germline CDR1 is DFQATT and CDR2 is SNEGSKA (reference sequence). The CDR3 region is CSARDVSRGTGQPQHF. In DNA form, the CDR3 reads TGCAGTGCTAGAGATGTCTCGCGGGGAACAGGTCAGCCCCAGCATTTT.

This clonotype has only a few counts. The chain joins TRBV24-1 to TRBJ2-1; 7 bases agree with TRBD2. Trimming cost V 4 bases and J 5 bases; bases outside gene matches: 10. The CDR3 runs to 16 residues. CDR1 is KGHDR and CDR2 is SFDVKD in the germline V gene. The CDR3 DNA follows: TGTGCCACCAGTGAGTCTCTAGCGGTACCGAACAATGAGCAGTTCTTC. This sequence encodes CATSESLAVPNNEQFF.

The chain recombines TRBV6-1 with TRBJ2-1; the match to TRBD2 covers 11 bases. Trimming cost V 6 bases and J 5 bases; bases outside gene matches: 6. The CDR3 is made up of 15 amino acids. Germline V gives CDR1 MNHNS, CDR2 SASEGT. CDR3 residues: CASRGLAGGDNEQFF. DNA of the CDR3: TGTGCCAGCAGGGGCCTAGCGGGGGGAGACAATGAGCAGTTCTTC.

This rearrangement joins TRBV6-2 or TRBV6-3 to TRBJ2-3; D unresolved. The CDR3 covers 13 residues. Germline values: CDR1 MNHEY, CDR2 SVGEGT. V lost 5 bases and J 1 base, leaving 7 bases between the germline ends. The CDR3 spells CASSTYRTDTQYF. The CDR3, as DNA: TGTGCCAGCAGTACCTACCGCACAGATACGCAGTATTTT.

There are a few counts of this clonotype. CDR3 sequence reads: CASSRQSGYAKNIQYF. The CDR3 DNA reads TGTGCCAGCAGTCGACAGTCGGGGTACGCCAAAAACATTCAGTACTTC. The rearrangement links TRBV7-9 to TRBJ2-4, with D perhaps TRBD1 or TRBD2 (5 bases each). The CDR3 totals 16 residues. V was trimmed by 6 bases and J by 1 base, leaving 16 bases between them. Looked up from germline, CDR1 is SEHNR and CDR2 is FQNEAQ (reference sequence).

This clonotype was counted a few times. CDR3 amino acids: CASSRGLAGSTDTQYF. Here the CDR3 DNA reads TGTGCCAGCAGCCGCGGACTAGCGGGTAGCACAGATACGCAGTATTTT. V gene TRBV12-3 or TRBV12-4 combines with J gene TRBJ2-3, with TRBD2 matching 11 bases. CDR3 length: 16 residues. V was clipped by 6 bases and J by 0 bases; unmatched bases: 5.

V and J are TRBV6-6 and TRBJ2-5; D is unclear. V was trimmed by 1 base and J by 4 bases, leaving 4 bases between them. Germline V gene sequence: CDR1 MNHNY, CDR2 SVGAGI (reference sequence). There are 12 residues in the CDR3. The CDR3 DNA follows: TGTGCCAGCAGTTACTTACTAGAGACCCAGTACTTC. This codes for CASSYLLETQYF.

This chain joins TRBV20-1 and TRBJ2-7; D is ambiguous. Trimming cost V 3 bases and J 2 bases, with 8 bases left between them. The CDR3 is 12 amino acids. Germline V gives CDR1 DFQATT, CDR2 SNEGSKA (reference sequence). The CDR3 region is CSASGLAYEQYF. The CDR3, as DNA: TGCAGTGCTAGCGGGCTAGCCTACGAGCAGTACTTC.

This clonotype occurred a few times. The V gene is TRBV12-5, the J gene TRBJ2-2; 7 nucleotides align to TRBD2. The CDR3 spans 15 residues. Looked up from germline, CDR1 is LGHNT and CDR2 is FRNRAP. J gave up 5 bases and V 2 bases, and 5 bases lay outside the gene matches. CDR3: CASGLRSGGTGELFF. The CDR3 DNA is TGTGCTAGTGGTTTGAGGTCGGGAGGTACCGGGGAGCTGTTTTTT.

In its sample, this clonotype was seen a few times. The chain couples TRBV12-3 or TRBV12-4 to TRBJ2-7; TRBD1 agrees at 10 bases. V was clipped by 4 bases and J by 7 bases; unmatched bases: 7. CDR3 length: 14 amino acids. DNA of the CDR3: TGTGCCAGCAGTTCCGACAGGGGGCTCGGTGAGCAGTACTTC. As protein: CASSSDRGLGEQYF.